A selection of T cell receptor beta chains follows, all from one sample in a study of T-cell memory formation after mild COVID-19. TCRdb re-analysed the 5' RACE reads in MiXCR, keeping a single row per CDR3 protein. Seen here are some 260,000 distinct CDR3 sequences, about a sixth observed once, and the top ten hold approximately 3.5%. Sequencing was performed on PBMCs or a T cell subset sorted from them (not recorded which). These receptors were obtained from a man between 18 and 29 years old who had mild COVID-19 (a few samples of this study predate the infection). Cell type and time point are not known. Both conserved end residues are part of each CDR3. The order of the fields is clone size, J gene, V gene, D gene, CDR3 DNA, CDR3 protein. The D gene is left open where the match is weak. For some rows the clone size is stated as once, few or many, or as a class when expanded; others skip it.

few | TRBJ2-3 | TRBV6-6 | . | TGTGCCAGCAGTTACGGTCGGACAGCTAGCACAGATACGCAGTATTTT | CASSYGRTASTDTQYF
. | TRBJ1-2 | TRBV5-5 | . | TGTGCCAGCAGCTTGGTGCAGACGATACGGACTCACGGCTACACCTTC | CASSLVQTIRTHGYTF
few | TRBJ2-5 | TRBV6-1 | . | TGTGCCAGCGTGGTTTGGGGCCAAGAGACCCAGTACTTC | CASVVWGQETQYF
few | TRBJ2-7 | TRBV12-3/TRBV12-4 | TRBD2 | TGTGCCAGCACCTTCGGGGGGAACTCCTACGAGCAGTACTTC | CASTFGGNSYEQYF
. | TRBJ1-5 | TRBV11-2 | . | TGTGCCAGCAGCTTAGATACGGTTCAGCCCCAGCATTTT | CASSLDTVQPQHF
many | TRBJ2-2 | TRBV19 | . | TGTGCCAGTAGATATAGGTTGGCGAGCACCGGGGAGCTGTTTTTT | CASRYRLASTGELFF
. | TRBJ2-5 | TRBV9 | TRBD2 | TGTGCCAGCAGCGTAGCTCCAAGCGGGGGTTTCCAAGAGACCCAGTACTTC | CASSVAPSGGFQETQYF
. | TRBJ1-2 | TRBV29-1 | . | TGCAGCGTTAGGCCAGGGGATCTGTATGGCTACACCTTC | CSVRPGDLYGYTF
. | TRBJ2-5 | TRBV7-3 | TRBD1 | TGTGCCAGCAGCTACGGACAGGGAGAGACCCAGTACTTC | CASSYGQGETQYF
. | TRBJ2-3 | TRBV5-4 | . | TGTGCCAGCAGCTTCTGGAAGGATACGCAGTATTTT | CASSFWKDTQYF
. | TRBJ2-4 | TRBV9 | TRBD2 | TGTGCCAGCAGCGCCCGGGGGGATGGCAAAAACATTCAGTACTTC | CASSARGDGKNIQYF
. | TRBJ1-2 | TRBV2 | . | TGTGCCAGCAGTGAGGCAGGGAGACTTGGCTACACCTTC | CASSEAGRLGYTF
few | TRBJ2-4 | TRBV29-1 | . | TGCAGCGTTGGTATCCCCCAGGGCATTCAGTACTTC | CSVGIPQGIQYF
few | TRBJ2-3 | TRBV12-3/TRBV12-4 | . | TGTGCCAGCAGGCCCGGGACGTTGACAGATACGCAGTATTTT | CASRPGTLTDTQYF
few | TRBJ2-5 | TRBV4-2 | TRBD2 | TGTGCCAGCAGCCAAAACCGACTAGCGGGGGGCCCTAAAGAGACCCAGTACTTC | CASSQNRLAGGPKETQYF
. | TRBJ1-1 | TRBV6-5 | . | TGTGCCAGCAGTTACTCTACCGGGGCCTTTGAAGCTTTCTTT | CASSYSTGAFEAFF
. | TRBJ2-3 | TRBV7-3 | . | TGTGCCAGCAGTCGGGGGGCTGCAGATACGCAGTATTTT | CASSRGAADTQYF
few | TRBJ1-1 | TRBV7-9 | . | TGTGCCAGCAGCTCGAGGGGGAGACTGAACACTGAAGCTTTCTTT | CASSSRGRLNTEAFF
. | TRBJ2-1 | TRBV3-1 | . | TGTGCCAGCAGCCAAGTGGTCGGGCGTGACTCCCTACTCTTC | CASSQVVGRDSLLF
. | TRBJ2-2 | TRBV18 | . | TGTGCCAGCTCAGCGGACAGTACCCCCGGGGAGCTGTTTTTT | CASSADSTPGELFF
few | TRBJ2-1 | TRBV7-2 | TRBD2 | TGTGCCAGCAGCCCCGGGGGGTACTCCTACAATGAGCAGTTCTTC | CASSPGGYSYNEQFF
few | TRBJ1-2 | TRBV7-2 | . | TGTGCCAGCAGCTTAGGGGTGGGGACCGGCTACACCTTC | CASSLGVGTGYTF
many | TRBJ2-7 | TRBV7-3 | . | TGTGCCAGCAGCTTAAACCCAGCCCACTACTACGAGCAGTACTTC | CASSLNPAHYYEQYF
. | TRBJ1-5 | TRBV4-1 | . | TGCGCCAGCAGCCAAGATCCGCTAAGAGCCCAGCATTTT | CASSQDPLRAQHF
few | TRBJ1-6 | TRBV3-1 | TRBD1 | TGTGCCAGCAGCCAGAATTCAGGGGGCGACTATAATTCACCCCTCCACTTT | CASSQNSGGDYNSPLHF
few | TRBJ1-5 | TRBV6-6 | . | TGTGCCAGCAGCCACAGACAGGCCAATCAGCCCCAGCATTTT | CASSHRQANQPQHF
. | TRBJ1-2 | TRBV5-8 | . | TGTGCCAGCAGCTTGGGCGGGAGCGGATTGGGTTTTGGCTACACCTTC | CASSLGGSGLGFGYTF
. | TRBJ1-5 | TRBV20-1 | . | TGCAGTGCTAGAGGGGATCCCAATCAGCCCCAGCATTTT | CSARGDPNQPQHF
few | TRBJ2-7 | TRBV5-4 | TRBD1 | TGTGCCAGCAGCCCGGGGGGGACAGGGGGATCGTACGAGCAGTACTTC | CASSPGGTGGSYEQYF
. | TRBJ2-1 | TRBV24-1 | . | TGTGCCACCAGTGAAACCGGAAATGAGCAGTTCTTC | CATSETGNEQFF
few | TRBJ2-2 | TRBV10-3 | . | TGTGCCATCAGTGAGTCTGCTAACACCGGGGAGCTGTTTTTT | CAISESANTGELFF
few | TRBJ1-1 | TRBV20-1 | . | TGCAGTGCTACATCCTGGGCACCCGCGCAGGAGGCTTTCTTT | CSATSWAPAQEAFF
few | TRBJ2-7 | TRBV6-2/TRBV6-3 | . | TGTGCCAGCAGTTCACCCGGACAGAAATACTCCTACGAGCAGTACTTC | CASSSPGQKYSYEQYF
few | TRBJ2-5 | TRBV5-1 | . | TGCGCCAGCAGCCCCCGGCAAGGGAGGTCCGGGACCCAGTACTTC | CASSPRQGRSGTQYF
. | TRBJ1-1 | TRBV6-6 | . | TGTGCCAGCAGCTACGACGGGGTGAACACTGAAGCTTTCTTT | CASSYDGVNTEAFF
. | TRBJ2-6 | TRBV4-3 | . | TGCGCCAGCAGCCAAGATTCGTGGGCTGGGGCCAACGTCCTGACTTTC | CASSQDSWAGANVLTF
many | TRBJ2-5 | TRBV27 | . | TGTGCCAGCAGGGGCCTCTTGGAGACCCAGTACTTC | CASRGLLETQYF
. | TRBJ1-2 | TRBV6-5 | TRBD1 | TGTGCCAGCAGCTCAAGACAGGGGATGGTTTATGGCTACACCTTC | CASSSRQGMVYGYTF
few | TRBJ1-1 | TRBV29-1 | . | TGCAGCGTTGGGGGGGGTAGGGCTTTCTTT | CSVGGGRAFF
few | TRBJ1-5 | TRBV5-1 | . | TGCGCCAGCAGCTTGGTGGGGGAGCCCAATCAGCCCCAGCATTTT | CASSLVGEPNQPQHF
. | TRBJ2-1 | TRBV7-9 | . | TGTGCCAGCAGCTCCCCTCGGGGACACCTCAATGAGCAGTTCTTC | CASSSPRGHLNEQFF
few | TRBJ2-5 | TRBV4-3 | . | TGCGCCAGCAGCCAAATCGGGTTGGAGGAGACCCAGTACTTC | CASSQIGLEETQYF
few | TRBJ1-2 | TRBV2 | . | TGTGCCAGGAGGGAGGGGAACAGGCCTGGCTACACCTTC | CARREGNRPGYTF
few | TRBJ2-6 | TRBV7-9 | . | TGTGCCAGCAGCTTAGTTGTTGCGCGGTCTGGGGCCAACGTCCTGACTTTC | CASSLVVARSGANVLTF
. | TRBJ1-1 | TRBV5-1 | TRBD1 | TGCGCCAGCACCCAGGGACAGATGAACACTGAAGCTTTCTTT | CASTQGQMNTEAFF
. | TRBJ2-3 | TRBV24-1 | . | TGTGCCACCAGTGCCGGGACTTTCACAGATACGCAGTATTTT | CATSAGTFTDTQYF
few | TRBJ1-5 | TRBV4-2 | . | TGTGCCAGCAGCCAGGTCAAGGGAGCCAGCAATCAGCCCCAGCATTTT | CASSQVKGASNQPQHF
. | TRBJ1-3 | TRBV19 | TRBD1 | TGTGCCAGTTCCGGACAGGCGCGTTTCTCCTCTGGAAACACCATATATTTT | CASSGQARFSSGNTIYF
. | TRBJ2-7 | TRBV6-2/TRBV6-3 | . | TGTGCCAGCGGAGAAGGAGACTACGAGCAGTACTTC | CASGEGDYEQYF
. | TRBJ2-3 | TRBV29-1 | . | TGCAGCGCTGACAGTAGCACAGATACGCAGTATTTT | CSADSSTDTQYF
few | TRBJ2-6 | TRBV20-1 | TRBD2 | TGCAGTGCAGCGGGGGCTGGGGCCAACGTCCTGACTTTC | CSAAGAGANVLTF
. | TRBJ1-5 | TRBV7-9 | . | TGTGCCAGCACCCGCGCTAGCAATCAGCCCCAGCATTTT | CASTRASNQPQHF
. | TRBJ2-1 | TRBV6-6 | TRBD2 | TGTGCCAGCAGTCCCGTAGCGGGGGGGTACAATGAGCAGTTCTTC | CASSPVAGGYNEQFF
few | TRBJ1-5 | TRBV20-1 | . | TGCAGTGCTAGCCCCACAGGGTTCCCGCCCCAGCATTTT | CSASPTGFPPQHF
many | TRBJ1-3 | TRBV6-6 | . | TGTGCCAGCATCCAACAATCTGGAAACACCATATATTTT | CASIQQSGNTIYF
few | TRBJ1-1 | TRBV10-3 | . | TGTGCCATCAGTAACTCCGGACGGATGAACACTGAAGCTTTCTTT | CAISNSGRMNTEAFF
. | TRBJ1-5 | TRBV30 | . | TGTGCCTGGAGTGTACGTGGGAGGGGCAGCAATCAGCCCCAGCATTTT | CAWSVRGRGSNQPQHF
once | TRBJ2-3 | TRBV21-1 | . | TGTGCCAGCAGCAAACAGACGGAGGATAGCACAGATACGCAGTATTTT | CASSKQTEDSTDTQYF
few | TRBJ2-1 | TRBV2 | TRBD1 | TGTGCCAGCAGCCCGGGACAGGGAATTCCTAATGGGTTCTTC | CASSPGQGIPNGFF
few | TRBJ1-5 | TRBV20-1 | TRBD1 | TGCAGTGCTAGGGACAGGGTCAAGGGGGGCAATCAGCCCCAGCATTTT | CSARDRVKGGNQPQHF